This TCR beta chain derives from a study of identical twins listed by TCRdb under 2016. About the full investigation: TCR alpha and beta repertoires from monozygotic twins, unrelated adults of various ages and cord blood were deep-sequenced to test whether fetal clonotypes persist. Replicate twin experiments were performed at different times using different library preparation protocols to rule out contamination. Overall study results and their limits: Conclusions relied on cross-sectional statistical analysis, since the same donors could not be followed over many years. Recombination models systematically underestimated out-of-frame TCR alpha sharing in monozygotic twins but agreed with sharing between unrelated individuals. Abundant cord blood beta clonotypes carried fewer insertions; young adult naive repertoires showed a weaker similar trend, while memory repertoires showed none. Compared with coincidental sharing between unrelated individuals, out-of-frame TCR alpha sequences shared between twins had an excess of sequences with low generation probability. Zero-insertion analyses could be partly confounded by invariant T cells such as MAIT and iNKT, although diverse VJ usage argued against such confounding for most clonotypes. Excess twin sharing in beta out-of-frame sequences was weaker because fewer shared sequences lowered the signal-to-noise ratio.

The germline V gene (reference sequence) supplies CDR1 DFQATT and CDR2 SNEGSKA. The CDR3 has 15 amino acids, counting the end cysteine and phenylalanine. Only the CDR3 part of the read is kept: 45 bases, read in frame from the first base. V loses 1 base, J loses 7 bases, and the germline ends lie 17 bases apart. The library was prepared using 5' RACE. Sequencing was carried out with an Illumina HiSeq 2000. Template switching introduced a universal primer binding site; the final cDNA contained a unique molecular identifier, enabling accurate counting of TCR cDNA molecules. First-strand cDNA for TCR alpha and beta chains was synthesized from specific primers in the conserved constant-segment region. Each cDNA library was double barcoded, with a SMART-Mk sample barcode plus Illumina barcodes, to control for contamination. TruSeq adapter sequences, together with Illumina sample barcodes, were added in two successive PCR steps. The TCR alpha and beta cDNA libraries were sequenced on the Illumina HiSeq platform using custom primers. Turning to the authors' computational methods: Raw reads were processed with MiGEC to extract unique molecular identifiers, and MiXCR was used to determine CDR3 positions. For each individual, recombination models were inferred using an EM algorithm with the repgenHMM and IGoR tools. Shared clonotype analysis was performed with the tcR package in R, normalizing sharing by the product of cloneset sizes. To study raw recombination free of thymic and clonal selection effects, out-of-frame nonproductive sequences were analyzed. TCRdb ran its own pipeline on the public reads, namely fastp trimming at Q25 and MiXCR clone calling, and kept in-frame beta chains. One record per CDR3 amino acid sequence lists the most common genes and DNA. The V and J calls were not made by the authors but by TCRdb's processing. Within this sample are approximately 350,000 distinct CDR3 sequences, with roughly an eighth of them counted one time only. The top ten clonotypes cover 7.2% of the sample.

About this clonotype: The antigen it binds to is not known. No qualities accompany the bases; no much larger clone lies one base away.

All donors were healthy Caucasians. The twin cohort consisted of three pairs of female monozygotic twins, all aged 18 to 29 years. Positive isolation kits from Invitrogen were used to isolate the CD4+ and CD8+ T cell populations. These records were also assigned to another study, of yellow fever vaccine responses in identical twins. The second study's paper adds: According to the authors, in identical twins the way T cells responded to vaccination appeared partly convergent and partly personalized. In identical twins, the study followed T cell clones that responded to the vaccine with precision.

Sequencing used CD8+ T cells sorted from blood. This TCR came from a woman aged 18-30 years in good health. The sequence links TRBV20-1 to TRBJ2-1; the D segment cannot be called with confidence. The DNA reads TGCAGTGCTAGAGTGGCGGAGCTTAGCCGGAATGAGCAGTTCTTC. It is translated as CSARVAELSRNEQFF.